This TCR beta chain was observed in a study of blood T cell repertoires in COVID-19. Across the study: The study drew acute and convalescent COVID-19 samples from the United States, Italy and Spain. Sources were T cells, B-cell-depleted T cells, or PBMCs; the material itself was cDNA or gDNA.

Authors' data handling: How many nucleated cells were present was estimated from reference gene primer amplification. Some clones are missing from TCRdb's copy, which holds only in-frame ones; the method was immunoSEQ multiplex PCR. V, J and clone size derive from that table, while D and trimming were established from the DNA sequence. The sample records approximately 91,000 clones, 75% to 85% being singletons. The CDR3 covers 15 residues. The ends lost 6 bases at V and 2 bases at J; junction bases unmatched: 4. Germline V gives CDR1 MNHEY, CDR2 SVGAGI. Sequenced input: peripheral blood. The chain combines TRBV6-5 with TRBJ2-6; 7 nucleotides match TRBD1. The clonotype was recovered from a human donor in a cohort sampled during active COVID-19. The CDR3 bases are TGTGCCAGCAGCCAACAGGGGACTGGGGCCAACGTCCTGACTTTC. This codes for CASSQQGTGANVLTF.